This T cell receptor (beta chain) was recorded in a study of CD8 T cells in ankylosing spondylitis (dated by TCRdb to between 2016 and 2019). Broadly, across the study: T cell receptor beta repertoires were profiled in healthy donors and ankylosing spondylitis patients so that disease-linked TCR variants could be found. The whole study cohort included over a hundred healthy donors and some 27 ankylosing spondylitis patients. Peripheral blood was sampled, and synovial fluid was additionally collected from ankylosing spondylitis patients. Findings and caveats that apply to the study as a whole: The disease-linked clones were reported to be significantly enriched in matched synovial fluid samples from ankylosing spondylitis patients. Some motif variants had previously been reported in the synovial fluid and blood of reactive arthritis patients, which suggests shared mechanisms of disease initiation. The disease-linked clones showed a CD8+ phenotype and occurred at relatively low frequencies in peripheral blood. Blood from ankylosing spondylitis patients appeared to be characterized by a TCR beta motif made up of under 10 highly homologous amino acid variants.

Sequenced using an Illumina HiSeq 2500. TCR beta libraries were prepared by quantitative 5'-RACE with molecular barcodes. As for how the authors treated the data: Disease-linked TCR variants were identified with a new computational method built on a probabilistic model of VDJ rearrangement. TCRdb redid the processing of the public reads, applying fastp at Q25 and MiXCR, and retained in-frame beta chains. Every distinct CDR3 protein forms one entry, paired with its most common genes and DNA. In this record, the V and J calls reflect TCRdb's handling and not the investigators' own analysis. The sample table contains approximately 540,000 distinct CDR3 sequences; only one count was recorded for roughly an eighth of them. 6.8% of the sample is held by the ten biggest clonotypes. This clonotype was detected only a few times. It has no known antigen specificity. No much larger clone is present one base from it, and per-base qualities are unavailable.

The CDR3 covers 15 residues, taking in both the cysteine and the phenylalanine. CDR3 DNA only is kept here, 45 bases in frame from base 1. Unmatched junction bases come to 8, with V trimmed by 4 bases and J by 1 base. CDR1 and CDR2 (SQVTM, ANQGSEA) derive from the germline V gene. In this chain, TRBV29-1 is recombined with TRBJ2-3, with 7 bases in between that match TRBD2. The receptor was derived from a male donor with ankylosing spondylitis. The specimen sequenced was blood, either unsorted or a sorted T cell fraction (not recorded which). The CDR3 is CSVVIGGGGTDTQYF. The DNA is as follows: TGCAGCGTTGTAATTGGCGGGGGAGGCACAGATACGCAGTATTTT.